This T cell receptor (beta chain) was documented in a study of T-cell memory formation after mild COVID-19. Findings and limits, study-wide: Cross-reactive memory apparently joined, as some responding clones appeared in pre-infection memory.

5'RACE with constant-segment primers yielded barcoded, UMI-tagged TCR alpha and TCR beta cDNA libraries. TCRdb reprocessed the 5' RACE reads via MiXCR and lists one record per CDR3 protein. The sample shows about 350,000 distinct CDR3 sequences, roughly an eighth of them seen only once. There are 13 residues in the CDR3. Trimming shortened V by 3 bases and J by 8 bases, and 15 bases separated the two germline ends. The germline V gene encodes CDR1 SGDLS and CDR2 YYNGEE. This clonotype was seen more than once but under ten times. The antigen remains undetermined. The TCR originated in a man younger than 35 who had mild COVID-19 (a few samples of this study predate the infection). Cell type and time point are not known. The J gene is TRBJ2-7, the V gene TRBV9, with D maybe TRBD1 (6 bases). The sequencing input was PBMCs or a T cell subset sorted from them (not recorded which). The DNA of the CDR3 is TGTGCCAGCAGCGAACTGAACAGGGTGAAGCAGTACGTC. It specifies CASSELNRVKQYV.